This T cell receptor beta chain was captured in a study of shared clonotypes between healthy human individuals (dated by TCRdb to 2019 to 2021). At the level of the whole study: The cohort included three men and a couple of women between 18 and 49 years of age. For each donor, CD4 naive and CD4 memory were each run on three plates, CD8 naive on two plates, and CD8 memory on one plate. To estimate repertoire size and how much clonotypes are shared between individuals, the study performed deep sequencing of blood TCR repertoires from roughly five healthy adults. Libraries were prepared and TCR repertoires were sequenced by different laboratories using diverse techniques, in order to increase sequencing depth and limit assay-specific biases. Between about 0.8 and 9 billion PBMCs per donor were obtained by leukapheresis.

Summary of the overall study and its limitations: Compared with non-shared clonotypes, clonotypes shared by all four sorted-subset donors had higher generation probabilities. Based on pairwise subsampling, the degree of clonotype sharing among donors was expected to be affected by sequencing depth. When several donors were compared, the shared fraction of clonotypes was about 5.4% for naive CD4, 3.5% to 4% for naive CD8, roughly 2.5% for memory CD4, and 0.4% for memory CD8. The genetic and exposure-history diversity represented was limited by the small number of donors. Only blood was sampled, and tissue TCR repertoires likely differ from those in blood. Larger estimated clonotype richness was generally found for naive subsets than for memory subsets. Incomplete sequencing was indicated by rarefaction of sorted-subset datasets, despite the large sequencing depth.

The donors were healthy, HIV-negative adults who had no recently reported acute infections or vaccinations. Every donor was a Caucasian adult residing in Nashville, Tennessee, USA. CD4+ T cells were enriched by magnetic negative selection; naive cells were then positively selected on CD45RA, and the negative fraction formed the memory subset. After blood collection by leukapheresis, PBMCs were isolated using Ficoll-Histopaque density gradient centrifugation and then cryopreserved in the vapor phase of liquid nitrogen. Purity and quantity of every magnetically sorted T cell population were checked by analytical flow cytometry. Genomic DNA was isolated from every sorted fraction and measured by UV absorbance on a Nanodrop 2000c. Using the deep immunoSEQ assay, TCR CDR3 regions were amplified from genomic DNA by multiplex PCR. Genomic DNA extracted from each cell subset was distributed evenly over all wells of several immunoSEQ 96-well plates, and each plate served as one replicate. For sorted subsets, 150 to 200 ng genomic DNA, equal to approximately 30,000 T cell genomes, was loaded into each replicate PCR. Purified libraries were quantified with a Qubit 3.0 fluorometer, sized on a Bioanalyzer 2100, and re-quantified with the KAPA Library Quantification kit. Every immunoSEQ 96-well plate was sequenced on a dedicated single-read 150-cycle Illumina NextSeq 550 flow cell. For the original study's pipeline: Because the immunoSEQ output included only junctional sequences and no quality scores, the filtering could not be the same as the filtering used for full-length reads. Sequences were annotated with PyIR, a Python wrapper for IgBLAST v1.9, using IMGT germline references to assign V/J genes and CDR3. Any read was removed if the V/J assignment was weak (E-value above 1e-6), the CDR3 was missing, or the read contained stop codons, out-of-frame junctions, or ambiguous translated residues. V3J clonotypes were defined by identical inferred V gene, J gene, and CDR3 amino acid sequence. Percentage overlap between repertoires was calculated by dividing the number of shared unique clonotypes by the size of the smaller repertoire. Richness of each repertoire was evaluated using RTK rarefaction, the Chao1 estimator, and Recon v2.1 estimates of unobserved clonotypes. OLGA was used to compute generation probabilities for all TCRbeta clonotypes that the gDNA method yielded from several donors. This immuneACCESS table, as held by TCRdb, lists in-frame sequences with V and J called but not all clones. Of the missing ones, under half trace to an unresolved V gene in checked studies; the others have no known cause. That table gives V, J and clone size, and the DNA gave D and trimming. Recorded for this sample are roughly 2.2 million clones; approximately 95% of them occurred a single time. The ten largest clonotypes hold under 0.45% of the sample.

With respect to this clone: The target of this receptor is not known. No much larger clone is present one base from it, and per-base qualities are unavailable.

The source of this sequence is a man in his late teens or twenties in good health. Some clones in this sample may be carry-over from other donors' samples. The sequencing sample was made of naive CD4+ T cells from PBMCs. The sample's cell subset or site label is to be understood as: CD45RA+ positively selected.

Here the CDR3 is given as CASSVTPGVQETQYF. DNA sequence: TGTGCCAGCAGTGTGACTCCGGGAGTTCAAGAGACCCAGTACTTC. The sequence links TRBV6-5 to TRBJ2-5, with TRBD2 as a weak D call on 6 bases. Trimming at the junction amounts to 5 bases on V and 2 bases on J, and the germline ends lie 15 bases apart. The CDR3 sequence holds 15 residues, the cysteine and phenylalanine included. Here the CDR3 DNA is all that survives: 45 bases in frame from base 1. According to the germline V gene, CDR1 reads MNHEY and CDR2 reads SVGAGI.